What follows is one TCR beta chain and its context. Its antigen is as yet unknown. The entry originates in a study of T cell responses to AZD1222 COVID-19 vaccine. TCRdb's copy holds only in-frame clones and misses some; the assay was immunoSEQ multiplex PCR. The sample lists 150,000 to 200,000 clones, 75% to 90% occurring once. V was trimmed by 3 bases and J by 4 bases, leaving 12 bases between them. Per germline, CDR1 MDHEN and CDR2 SYDVKM. The CDR3 sequence is 14 residues long. The study, taken as a whole, reports: A reported finding is that nearly half of spike-specific TCRs target unmutated variant regions. The study identified only five to seven AZD1222 recipients as seropositive at baseline.

The sequence was obtained from an adult in good health. Sequences were derived from peripheral blood, sampled on day 0 of MenACWY control vaccination. The V gene is TRBV28, the J gene TRBJ1-2, with D uncertain. CDR3: CASSFSGLSYGYTF. The DNA for the CDR3 is TGTGCCAGCAGTTTTAGCGGGCTGTCCTATGGCTACACCTTC.